This T cell receptor (beta chain) was identified in a study of T cells in Graves' hyperthyroidism and ophthalmopathy. Study-wide context: Prior to any treatment, at the point of initial diagnosis, peripheral blood was collected. General study points: Median prediction lead before ophthalmopathy onset was 5 to 7.5 months with the model.

The investigators amplified TCR beta CDR3 regions from RNA transcripts. A first-round RT-PCR of the TCR CDR3 used the HTBI primer set. TCRdb re-called the multiplex PCR reads with MiXCR, one entry per CDR3 protein. Among 600,000 to 900,000 distinct CDR3 sequences listed, roughly 15% were seen once. There are many counts of this clonotype. The antigen is undetermined. Absence of ophthalmopathy progression within 18 months defined stable Graves' hyperthyroidism. Pregnant or lactating patients were excluded, as were those with uncontrolled infection or other autoimmune disease. CDR1 MNHEY and CDR2 SVGEGT come from the germline V gene. CDR3 length equals 16 residues. V was clipped by 7 bases and J by 2 bases, with 15 bases between them.

The genes are TRBV6-2 or TRBV6-3 and TRBJ2-6; maybe TRBD2 (7 bases). This TCR was sampled from a man aged 18-30 years with Graves' hyperthyroidism. Sample: blood. CDR3 protein: CASTLGGGAGANVLTF. CDR3 bases: TGTGCCAGCACCCTAGGGGGGGGCGCTGGGGCCAACGTCCTGACTTTC.